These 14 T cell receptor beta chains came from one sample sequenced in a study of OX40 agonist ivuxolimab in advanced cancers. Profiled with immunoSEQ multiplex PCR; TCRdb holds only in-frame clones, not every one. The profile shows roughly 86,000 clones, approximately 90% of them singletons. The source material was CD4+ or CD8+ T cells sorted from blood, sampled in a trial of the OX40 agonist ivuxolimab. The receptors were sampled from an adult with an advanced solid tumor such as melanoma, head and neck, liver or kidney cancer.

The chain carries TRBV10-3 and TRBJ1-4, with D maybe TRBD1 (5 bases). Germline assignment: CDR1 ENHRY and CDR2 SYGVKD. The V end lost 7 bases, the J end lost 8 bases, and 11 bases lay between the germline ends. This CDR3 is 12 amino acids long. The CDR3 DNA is TGTGCCATCATGGGGGTAGAGGAAAAACTGTTTTTT. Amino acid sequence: CAIMGVEEKLFF.

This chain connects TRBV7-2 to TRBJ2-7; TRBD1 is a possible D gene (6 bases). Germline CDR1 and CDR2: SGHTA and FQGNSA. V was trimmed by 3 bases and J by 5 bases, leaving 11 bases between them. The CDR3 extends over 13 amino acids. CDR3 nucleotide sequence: TGTGCCAGCAGCTTTAACAGGGTCCACGAGCAGTACTTC. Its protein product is CASSFNRVHEQYF. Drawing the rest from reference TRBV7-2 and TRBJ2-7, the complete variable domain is GAGVSQSPSNKVTEKGKDVELRCDPISGHTALYWYRQSLGQGLEFLIYFQGNSAPDKSGLPSDRFSAERTGGSVSTLTIQRTQQEDSAVYLCASSFNRVHEQYFGPGTRLTVT.

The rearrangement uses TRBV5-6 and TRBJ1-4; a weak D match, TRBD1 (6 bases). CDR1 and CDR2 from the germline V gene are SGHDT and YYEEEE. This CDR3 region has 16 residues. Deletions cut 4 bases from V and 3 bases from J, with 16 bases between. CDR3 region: CASSQNGGISNEKLFF. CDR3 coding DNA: TGTGCCAGCAGCCAAAATGGGGGCATATCTAATGAAAAACTGTTTTTT.

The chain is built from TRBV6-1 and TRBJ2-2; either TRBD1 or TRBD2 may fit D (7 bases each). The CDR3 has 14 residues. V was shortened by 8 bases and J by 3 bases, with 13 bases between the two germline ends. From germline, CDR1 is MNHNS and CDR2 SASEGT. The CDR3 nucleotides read TGTGCCAGCCGGGGAGGGGGCTACACCGGGGAGCTGTTTTTT. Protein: CASRGGGYTGELFF.

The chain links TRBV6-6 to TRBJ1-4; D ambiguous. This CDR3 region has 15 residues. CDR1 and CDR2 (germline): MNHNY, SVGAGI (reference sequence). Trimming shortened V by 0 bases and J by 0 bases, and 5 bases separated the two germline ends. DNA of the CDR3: TGTGCCAGCAGTTACTCGGAGGCAACTAATGAAAAACTGTTTTTT. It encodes CASSYSEATNEKLFF.

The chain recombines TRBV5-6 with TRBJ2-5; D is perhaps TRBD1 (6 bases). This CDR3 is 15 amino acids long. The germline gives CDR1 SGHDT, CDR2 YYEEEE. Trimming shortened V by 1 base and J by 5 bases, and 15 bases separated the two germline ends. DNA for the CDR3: TGTGCCAGCAGCTTGCCGGCATCGAGGGGGGAGACCCAGTACTTC. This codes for CASSLPASRGETQYF.

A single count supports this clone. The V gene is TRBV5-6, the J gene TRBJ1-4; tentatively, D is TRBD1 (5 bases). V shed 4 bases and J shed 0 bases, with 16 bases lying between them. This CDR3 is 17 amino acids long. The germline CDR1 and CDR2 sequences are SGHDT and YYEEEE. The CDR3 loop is CASSTTRDGSTNEKLFF. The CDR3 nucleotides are TGTGCCAGCAGCACTACTAGGGACGGATCAACTAATGAAAAACTGTTTTTT.

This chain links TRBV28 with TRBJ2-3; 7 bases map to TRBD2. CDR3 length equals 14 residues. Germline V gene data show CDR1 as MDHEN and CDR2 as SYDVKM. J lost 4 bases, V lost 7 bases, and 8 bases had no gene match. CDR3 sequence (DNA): TGTGCCAGCATTTCGGGCGGGAGCGCAGATACGCAGTATTTT. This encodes CASISGGSADTQYF.

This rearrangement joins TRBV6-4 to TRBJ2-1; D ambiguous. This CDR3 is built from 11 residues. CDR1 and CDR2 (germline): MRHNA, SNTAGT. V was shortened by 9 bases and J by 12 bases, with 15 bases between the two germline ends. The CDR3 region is CARKSGLGQFF. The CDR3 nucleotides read TGTGCCAGAAAGTCCGGGTTGGGGCAGTTCTTC.

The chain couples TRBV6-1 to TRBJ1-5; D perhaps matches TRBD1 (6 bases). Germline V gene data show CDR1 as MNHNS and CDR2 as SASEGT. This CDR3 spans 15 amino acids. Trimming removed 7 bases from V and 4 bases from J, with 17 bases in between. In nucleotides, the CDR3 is TGTGCCAGCATGGCAGGGGTTATGATAAATCAGCCCCAGCATTTT. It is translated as CASMAGVMINQPQHF.

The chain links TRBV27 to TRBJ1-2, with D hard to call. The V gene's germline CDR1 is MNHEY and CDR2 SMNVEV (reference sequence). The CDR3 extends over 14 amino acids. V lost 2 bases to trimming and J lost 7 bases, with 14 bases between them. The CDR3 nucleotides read TGTGCCAGCAGTTTACAGGCGGGATATGGTGGCTACACCTTC. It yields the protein CASSLQAGYGGYTF.

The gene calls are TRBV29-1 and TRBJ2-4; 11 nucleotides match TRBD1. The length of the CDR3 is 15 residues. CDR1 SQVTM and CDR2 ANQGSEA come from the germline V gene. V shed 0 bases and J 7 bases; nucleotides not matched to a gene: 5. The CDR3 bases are TGCAGCGTTGAAGAAGGGACAGGGGGAAACAACATTCAGTACTTC. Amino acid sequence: CSVEEGTGGNNIQYF.

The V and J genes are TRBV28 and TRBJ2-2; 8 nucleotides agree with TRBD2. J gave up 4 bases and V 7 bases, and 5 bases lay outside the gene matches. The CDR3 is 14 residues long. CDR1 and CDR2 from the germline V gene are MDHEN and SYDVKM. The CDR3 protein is CASTGGGRTGELFF. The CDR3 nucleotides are TGTGCCAGCACCGGCGGGGGGCGCACCGGGGAGCTGTTTTTT. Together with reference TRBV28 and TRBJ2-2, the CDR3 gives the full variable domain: DVKVTQSSRYLVKRTGEKVFLECVQDMDHENMFWYRQDPGLGLRLIYFSYDVKMKEKGDIPEGYSVSREKKERFSLILESASTNQTSMYLCASTGGGRTGELFFGEGSRLTVL.

CDR3 bases: TGTGCCAGCAGCGTAGGGAGGTCGACCTACGAGCAGTACTTC. This gives the protein CASSVGRSTYEQYF. The V and J genes are TRBV9 and TRBJ2-7; D possibly corresponds to TRBD2 (5 bases). Germline V gives CDR1 SGDLS, CDR2 YYNGEE. The V gene lost 0 bases and the J gene lost 2 bases, with 9 bases spanning the gap. The CDR3 spans 14 residues.